This T cell receptor (beta chain) derives from a study of T-cell memory formation after mild COVID-19. Overall study: Across donors, TCR clusters were largely donor specific. Study results and caveats: Contracting CD8+ clones were enriched in EMRA, CD4+ mainly in CM and EM. A balance of CD4 and CD8 characterized clones contracting day 15 to 85, whereas later expanders leaned CD4+.

Sample barcodes and UMIs were carried by the TCR alpha and TCR beta cDNA libraries that 5'RACE generated with constant-segment primers. TCRdb re-called the 5' RACE reads with MiXCR, one entry per CDR3 protein. The sample records around 510,000 distinct CDR3 sequences, approximately 21% being singletons. V shed 2 bases, J shed 8 bases, and the junction held 11 bases outside the gene matches. There are 15 residues in the CDR3. Germline V gene sequence: CDR1 LGHNT, CDR2 FRNRAP. Comments on this clonotype: Its specificity is not known.

The source of this sequence is an adult woman who had mild COVID-19 (a few samples of this study predate the infection). Cell type and time point are not known. The specimen sequenced was PBMCs or a T cell subset sorted from them (not recorded which). The rearrangement links TRBV12-5 to TRBJ1-2; TRBD1 aligns across 7 bases. CDR3 protein: CASGLPQGGLGGYTF. Here the CDR3 DNA reads TGTGCTAGTGGTTTGCCTCAGGGGGGATTAGGCGGCTACACCTTC.